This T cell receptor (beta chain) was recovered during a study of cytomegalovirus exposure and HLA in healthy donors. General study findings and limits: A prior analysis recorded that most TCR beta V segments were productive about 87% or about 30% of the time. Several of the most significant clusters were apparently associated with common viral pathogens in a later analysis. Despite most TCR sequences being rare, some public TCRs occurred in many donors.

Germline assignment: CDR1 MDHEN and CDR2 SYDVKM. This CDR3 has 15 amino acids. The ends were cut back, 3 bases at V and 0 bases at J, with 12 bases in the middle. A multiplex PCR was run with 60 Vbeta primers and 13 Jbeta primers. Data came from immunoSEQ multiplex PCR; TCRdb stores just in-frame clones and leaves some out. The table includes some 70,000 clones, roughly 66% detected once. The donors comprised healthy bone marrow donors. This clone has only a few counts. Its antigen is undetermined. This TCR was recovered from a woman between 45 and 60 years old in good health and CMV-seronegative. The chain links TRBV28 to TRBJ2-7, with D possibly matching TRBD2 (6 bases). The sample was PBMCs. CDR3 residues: CASSFWAGPSYEQYF. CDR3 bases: TGTGCCAGCAGTTTTTGGGCGGGACCCTCCTACGAGCAGTACTTC.